This TCR beta chain originates from a study of human T cells and chemical hapten exposure. In TCRdb, the RACE reads were re-called with MiXCR into one record per CDR3 protein. Altogether around 57,000 distinct CDR3 sequences are present, roughly 9.6% being singletons, with the ten largest covering about 1.8%. The CDR3 length is 12 residues. With 10 bases removed from V and 3 bases from J, the gap between germline ends came to 9 bases. CDR1 and CDR2 (germline): WNHNN, SYGVQD (reference sequence). Sample time point: patch test 1, 2 weeks after DPC sensitization. Treatment here: therapeutic diphenylcyclopropenone sensitization with weekly scalp DPC. The authors' total RNA extraction used unfractionated whole blood.

The chain has TRBV10-1 and TRBJ2-2; D remains ambiguous. The specimen was whole blood, collected in connection with sensitization to the hapten diphenylcyclopropenone (DPC). The sequence came from a woman in her 40s with alopecia areata. Some clones in this sample may be carry-over from other donors' samples. The CDR3 sequence: CAIKGYTGELFF. CDR3 nucleotides: TGCGCCATCAAGGGATACACCGGGGAGCTGTTTTTT.